This T cell receptor (beta chain) was identified in a study of regulatory T cells in long-lasting Graves disease. General observations from the study: New patients shared fewer public clonotypes (over 900) than persistent patients did (roughly 2,700).

The CDR3 is made up of 16 amino acids. With 2 bases clipped from V and 3 bases from J, the junction kept 5 bases outside the gene matches. Germline V CDR1 and CDR2: LGHDT, YNNKEL (reference sequence). Described time point: newly diagnosed GD, antithyroid drugs for less than 3 months. Scientists built the TCR library using RNA that was extracted from PBMCs. Each of the patients was recruited from an endocrinology department situated in Xi'an, China. Researchers made TCR beta libraries by using iRepertoire HTBI primers and running Arm-PCR on CDR3 regions. MiXCR, applied by TCRdb to the multiplex PCR reads, yields one record per CDR3 protein. The profile shows over 500,000 distinct CDR3 sequences, roughly 15% of them singletons. With respect to this clonotype: Its antigen is currently unknown.

The sample also formed part of further work on T cells in Graves' hyperthyroidism and ophthalmopathy. As that study records: Calling Graves' hyperthyroidism stable meant ophthalmopathy did not progress within 18 months. A first-round RT-PCR of the TCR CDR3 used the HTBI primer set.

This chain joins TRBV3-1 and TRBJ2-2, with 8 bases aligning to TRBD1. The origin of this receptor is a man between 18 and 35 years old with Graves disease. The sample was peripheral blood mononuclear cells (PBMCs), taken at new diagnosis, from a patient treated with antithyroid drugs. This CDR3 reads CASSQPRTGHTGELFF. In DNA form, the CDR3 reads TGTGCCAGCAGCCAACCGAGGACAGGGCACACCGGGGAGCTGTTTTTT.